This T cell receptor (beta chain) is drawn from a study of regulatory T cells in long-lasting Graves disease (dated by TCRdb to about 2021). In the study overall: Persistent Graves' disease was defined as persistently positive TSH receptor autoantibodies together with antithyroid drug treatment for over 5 years. A total of roughly 33 samples underwent TCR sequencing: around 13 from persistent and roughly 20 from newly diagnosed Graves' disease patients. Peripheral blood TCR sequencing and RNA sequencing compared persistent Graves' disease patients with newly diagnosed Graves' disease patients. On average, persistent Graves' disease patients in the clinical cohort had been on antithyroid drugs for about 10.3 years. The study was conducted in China and was registered as a clinical trial. Overall study outcomes, separate from this receptor: Preferential use of TRBV28, TRBJ1-2 and TRBJ2-5 was observed in persistent disease, whereas TRBV20-1 and TRBJ2-1 were favored in newly diagnosed disease. Patients with persistent disease shared more public clonotypes (around 2,500) than newly diagnosed patients did (approximately 1,000). Only the TCR beta chain was sequenced and analyzed. Peripheral blood alone was examined, since thyroid tissue, which constituted the primary lesion, could not be accessed. The authors acknowledged the small sample size as a limitation that may reduce accuracy. Compared with newly diagnosed patients, persistent Graves' disease patients had lower TCR Shannon entropy and fewer highly expanded clones, which suggests clonal expansion.

Library prep was done by multiplex PCR. These reads were obtained on an Illumina HiSeq 4000. To build TCR beta libraries, CDR3 regions were amplified by Arm-PCR using iRepertoire HTBI primers. Gel purification was performed on PCR products prior to sequencing. In the authors' own workflow: Across samples, roughly 60 TRBV and 13 to 15 TRBJ segments were identified and used for gene usage analysis of CDR3 amino acid clonotypes. COPE and FqMerger were used to merge the filtered high-quality paired reads into contigs. BLAST was used to align contigs to IMGT TRBV, TRBD and TRBJ reference genes, with CDR3 defined following IMGT. Any clonotype with a frequency above 0.1% was classified as a highly expanded clone. Repertoire diversity was measured by Shannon entropy, and V-J evenness by the Gini coefficient. Clonotypes shared by more than one individual were considered public. TCRdb took the public reads, trimmed them with fastp at Q25, ran MiXCR for clone calling and kept in-frame beta chains. Every CDR3 protein is listed once, alongside the most common genes and DNA of its rows. The authors' filters were not applied to this entry. The sample table records some 450,000 distinct CDR3 sequences; around 24% of these occur just once. The ten largest make up about 27% of the sample.

This clonotype has just a few counts. The clone's antigen remains unknown. The sample holds no much larger clone one base away, and base qualities are not on file. CDR1 SGHTA and CDR2 FQGNSA were looked up in the germline V gene. From its cysteine to its phenylalanine, the CDR3 spans 15 amino acids. The sequence is cut down to CDR3 DNA, 45 bases in frame from base 1. Trimming removed 1 base from V and 4 bases from J, leaving 13 bases between the germline ends. Read against the paper, the sample's time point label means: persistent/refractory GD, antithyroid drugs over 5 years with positive TRAb. RNA was extracted from PBMCs in TRIzol for both TCR sequencing and RNA sequencing. Graves' disease was diagnosed according to American Thyroid Association guidelines. Patients for the study were recruited at an endocrinology department in Xi'an, China. Each patient gave approximately 8.8 milliliters of peripheral blood, collected in an EDTA anticoagulant tube. Ficoll Paque Plus density gradient separation was used to isolate PBMCs, and no further T cell sorting was performed. An Agilent 2100 Bioanalyzer and agarose gel were used to check RNA quality, while a NanoDrop 2000 measured RNA concentration.

Source: peripheral blood mononuclear cells (PBMCs), taken when the disease was refractory, from a patient treated with antithyroid drugs. This receptor was obtained from a female donor with Graves disease. The rearranged chain carries TRBV7-2 and TRBJ1-1, with an unclear D gene assignment. The CDR3 has the sequence CASSLVTVKPTEAFF. At the DNA level, the sequence is TGTGCCAGCAGCTTAGTAACAGTCAAGCCCACTGAAGCTTTCTTT.